This entry features one T cell receptor (beta chain) sequence. This clone's antigen is unknown. Base qualities are not recorded, but no much larger clone differs from it by a single base. The immunoSEQ Assay was used to sequence TCR beta CDR3 regions from DNA. The study's processing was this. T cell density was computed as TCR beta template counts normalized to usable DNA estimated by amplifying housekeeping genes. Richness was estimated using the preseqR package, with extrapolation to 400,000 templates for PBMC samples and to 120,000 templates for tissue samples. Clonality was taken to be one minus Pielou's evenness. Tissue-enriched TCRs were identified by differential abundance testing using productive amino-acid clonotypes, minimum total count 5 and alpha 0.1. The Jaccard Index and the Morisita Overlap Index were used to measure repertoire overlap between compartments. GLIPH grouped TCR beta CDR3s together with public tetramer-defined viral CDR3s, and a viral motif had to include at least three viral sequences and also show V-gene enrichment. TCRdb stores this immuneACCESS table with in-frame sequences only. Part of the clones is absent; in the studies checked, under half of the shortfall reflects unresolved V genes, and no reason is known for the rest. The DNA was the basis for D and trimming; V, J and clone size are from that table. The sample table lists more than 2,000 clones, 24% of them with a count of one. The biggest ten clones account for around 7.2% of the sample.

This sample was included in a study of T cells in localized non-small cell lung cancer (TCRdb year 2020). For the study in its entirety: The study examined T cell repertoires in a few hundred patients with early-stage NSCLC and compared tumors with uninvolved tumor-adjacent lungs. Of the NSCLC patients, roughly 130 were male and 85 to 110 were female, and the mean age was about 69 years. The cohort comprised 200 to 300 treatment-naïve NSCLC patients with resected, localized lung tumors.

Via the germline V gene, CDR1 is WSHSY and CDR2 SAAADI. From the cysteine through the phenylalanine, the CDR3 covers 14 amino acids. CDR3 DNA is the only sequence kept; it has 42 bases, read in frame from the first base. V lost 10 bases and J lost 7 bases; the stretch between them is 20 bases long. At diagnosis, tumor, uninvolved tumor-adjacent lung and peripheral blood were collected and then preserved as a mix of FFPE and fresh-frozen material. Overall study outcomes, separate from this receptor: Uninvolved tumor-adjacent lung showed the highest T cell clonality, higher than tumor, which suggests more focused antigenic responses in the uninvolved tumor-adjacent lung. Longer overall survival was associated with higher T cell density in blood, whereas shorter survival was associated with higher clonality in adjacent lung. Of the top 100 tumor clones, a median of roughly 60 were detected in paired uninvolved adjacent lung; under 35 were also among that lung's top 100. Because the study design was exploratory, TCR variables were selected using unadjusted p-values without false-discovery rate correction. Because multi-region tumor sequencing was not done, intratumor heterogeneity could not be ruled out.

The TCR was taken from a woman aged 40 to 75 with stage I lung adenocarcinoma. Material: lung tumor tissue, obtained before any cancer treatment. The chain uses TRBV10-2 and TRBJ2-1; the D gene is perhaps TRBD1, on 6 matching bases. CDR3 region: CATFRGSPVNEQFF. The nucleotides are TGCGCCACCTTTAGGGGGTCTCCCGTGAATGAGCAGTTCTTC.